This T cell receptor beta chain stems from a study of long-term antiretroviral therapy in people with HIV. Study observations and caveats: Whichever time point was examined, clones expanded before ART dominated the repertoire.

A word on this clone: Its antigen is unidentified.

V lost 0 bases, J lost 2 bases, and 6 bases lay in between. The CDR3 is 14 amino acids. Germline V CDR1 and CDR2: LGHNA, YSLEER. With survey level as its setting, the immunoSEQ assay was v3.0. TCRdb's table, derived via immunoSEQ multiplex PCR, lists solely in-frame clones and lacks some. The sample carries about 19,000 clones, 91% recorded once. Sequenced here: unsorted PBMCs, sampled 3 years after starting antiretroviral therapy. This clonotype was obtained from a man between 50 and 59 years old with HIV. The rearrangement uses TRBV4-3 and TRBJ2-3; D unresolved. The CDR3 region is CASSQDWDTDTQYF. CDR3 DNA: TGCGCCAGCAGCCAAGATTGGGACACAGATACGCAGTATTTT.